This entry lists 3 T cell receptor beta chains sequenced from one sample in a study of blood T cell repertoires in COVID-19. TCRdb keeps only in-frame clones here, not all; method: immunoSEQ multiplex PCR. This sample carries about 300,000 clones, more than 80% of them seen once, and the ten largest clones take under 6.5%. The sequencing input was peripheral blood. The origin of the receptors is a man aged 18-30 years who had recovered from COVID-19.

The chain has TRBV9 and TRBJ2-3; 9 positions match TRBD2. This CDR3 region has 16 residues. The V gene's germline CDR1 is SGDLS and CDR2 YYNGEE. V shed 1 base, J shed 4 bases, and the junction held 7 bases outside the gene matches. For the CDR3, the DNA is TGTGCCAGCAGCGTATTGCGGGGGGGTATCGCAGATACGCAGTATTTT. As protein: CASSVLRGGIADTQYF.

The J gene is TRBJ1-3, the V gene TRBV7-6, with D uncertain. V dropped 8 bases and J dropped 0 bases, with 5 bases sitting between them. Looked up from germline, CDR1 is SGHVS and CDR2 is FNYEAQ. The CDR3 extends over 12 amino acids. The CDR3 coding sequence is TGTGCCAGCGGCGGCTCTGGAAACACCATATATTTT. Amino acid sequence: CASGGSGNTIYF. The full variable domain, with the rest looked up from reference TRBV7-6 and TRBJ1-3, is GAGVSQSPRYKVTKRGQDVALRCDPISGHVSLYWYRQALGQGPEFLTYFNYEAQQDKSGLPNDRFSAERPEGSISTLTIQRTEQRDSAMYRCASGGSGNTIYFGEGSWLTVV.

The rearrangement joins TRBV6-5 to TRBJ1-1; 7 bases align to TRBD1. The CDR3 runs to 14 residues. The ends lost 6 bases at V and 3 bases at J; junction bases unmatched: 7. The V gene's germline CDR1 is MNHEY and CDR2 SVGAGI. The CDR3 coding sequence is TGTGCCAGCAGACTCCCAGGGGGTGACACTGAAGCTTTCTTT. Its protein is CASRLPGGDTEAFF.